This entry lists 21 T cell receptor beta chains sequenced from one sample in a study of T cells in tuberculosis. After thawing and overnight rest, PBMC were stained with GMM-loaded CD1B tetramer, viability dye and anti-CD3 for sorting. C32 glucose monomycolate from Rhodococcus equi was loaded onto the CD1B tetramers. Clones were read by immunoSEQ multiplex PCR, and TCRdb kept only the in-frame ones, dropping some. The sample yields 88,000 or so clones, roughly 90% seen once. The sample taken for sequencing was CD1b-GMM tetramer-negative cells sorted from PBMCs. The receptors originated from an adult woman with latent tuberculosis.

This clone showed up just a few times. V usage is TRBV7-6 and J usage is TRBJ2-3, with TRBD2 matching 13 bases. In germline, CDR1 is SGHVS, CDR2 FNYEAQ. This CDR3 region has 15 residues. The J segment lost 6 bases and the V segment lost 5 bases, leaving 5 bases of the junction unmatched. The CDR3 DNA reads TGTGCCAGCAGCCCACGGACTAGCGGGGGTGATACGCAGTATTTT. Encoded protein: CASSPRTSGGDTQYF. Full variable domain (remainder filled in from reference TRBV7-6 and TRBJ2-3): GAGVSQSPRYKVTKRGQDVALRCDPISGHVSLYWYRQALGQGPEFLTYFNYEAQQDKSGLPNDRFSAERPEGSISTLTIQRTEQRDSAMYRCASSPRTSGGDTQYFGPGTRLTVL.

The chain has TRBV5-1 and TRBJ2-7; 15 bases map to TRBD2. V gave up 1 base and J gave up 3 bases; unmatched junction bases: 5. The CDR3 consists of 17 residues. Germline V CDR1 and CDR2: SGHRS, YFSETQ. The CDR3 here is CASSLRTSGGADYEQYF. The CDR3 bases are TGCGCCAGCAGCTTGCGGACTAGCGGGGGGGCCGACTACGAGCAGTACTTC.

The rearrangement uses TRBV6-6 and TRBJ2-5, with 13 nucleotides matching TRBD2. V trimming: 6 bases; J trimming: 5 bases; junction bases outside the gene matches: 9. Germline V gene data show CDR1 as MNHNY and CDR2 as SVGAGI (reference sequence). The CDR3 extends over 16 amino acids. The CDR3 sequence: CASRVPGLAGIETQYF. In DNA form, the CDR3 reads TGTGCCAGCAGGGTCCCGGGACTAGCGGGGATCGAGACCCAGTACTTC.

The chain employs TRBV27 and TRBJ1-6, with D hard to call. Germline CDR1 and CDR2: MNHEY and SMNVEV (reference sequence). Trimming removed 6 bases at V and 7 bases at J, with 13 bases between. The CDR3 contains 14 residues. The CDR3 nucleotides are TGTGCCAGCAGCCTCCCGGGTATAAATTCACCCCTCCACTTT. Translation: CASSLPGINSPLHF.

The chain links TRBV13 to TRBJ1-4, with D tentatively TRBD1 (6 bases). This CDR3 is 14 amino acids long. V lost 4 bases and J 3 bases, leaving 9 bases between the germline ends. Germline V lookup: CDR1 PRHDT, CDR2 FYEKMQ (reference sequence). CDR3 DNA sequence: TGTGCCAGCAGCTCCGGGGGGCCTAATGAAAAACTGTTTTTT. It yields the protein CASSSGGPNEKLFF.

The chain uses TRBV6-6 and TRBJ1-2; 9 bases match TRBD1. Germline CDR1 reads MNHNY; CDR2 reads SVGAGI (reference sequence). The V gene end was trimmed by 6 bases and the J gene end by 5 bases; junction bases not matched to a gene: 10. This CDR3 has 15 amino acids. The CDR3 coding sequence is TGTGCCAGCAGCCCCTCCCGGACAGGGGTGTATGGCTACACCTTC. This gives the protein CASSPSRTGVYGYTF.

The chain combines TRBV27 with TRBJ2-2, with a tentative D call TRBD2 (7 bases). The V and J ends lost 5 bases and 2 bases respectively, with 24 bases between them. Germline V gives CDR1 MNHEY, CDR2 SMNVEV (reference sequence). The CDR3 runs to 19 residues. The CDR3: CASSLRPTPGGPNTGELFF. As DNA, the CDR3 is TGTGCCAGCAGTCTTCGGCCTACCCCCGGGGGGCCTAACACCGGGGAGCTGTTTTTT.

The gene calls are TRBV10-3 and TRBJ2-3; weak D call: TRBD1 (7 bases). Germline CDR1 is ENHRY and CDR2 is SYGVKD. The CDR3 runs 19 residues. V shed 1 base and J shed 2 bases, with 22 bases lying between them. The CDR3 spells CAISEFVGGGAQPTDTQYF. As DNA, the CDR3 is TGTGCCATCAGTGAGTTTGTAGGAGGGGGCGCCCAACCCACAGATACGCAGTATTTT.

The chain combines TRBV7-2 with TRBJ2-3; possibly TRBD2 for D (7 bases). In germline, CDR1 is SGHTA, CDR2 FQGNSA. Trimming removed 2 bases at V and 1 base at J, with 10 bases between. This CDR3 contains 15 residues. DNA of the CDR3: TGTGCCAGCAGCTTAAACGGGGGGCGCACAGATACGCAGTATTTT. It is translated as CASSLNGGRTDTQYF.

This rearrangement joins TRBV9 to TRBJ2-1; TRBD1 agrees at 9 bases. V lost 3 bases to trimming and J lost 9 bases; unmatched junction nucleotides: 10. The CDR3 is 15 residues long. CDR1 and CDR2 from the germline V gene are SGDLS and YYNGEE. The CDR3 spells CASSEETGGWGEQFF. The CDR3, as DNA: TGTGCCAGCAGCGAGGAGACAGGGGGATGGGGTGAGCAGTTCTTC.

This clone was counted a single time. V and J are TRBV18 and TRBJ2-4; a weak D match, TRBD1 (6 bases). The V gene's germline CDR1 is KGHSH and CDR2 LQKENI. Trimming stripped 2 bases from V and 3 bases from J, with 23 bases between. The CDR3 loop spans 19 amino acids. The CDR3 spells CASSPFITGRRQGKNIQYF. The CDR3 bases are TGTGCCAGCTCACCATTTATAACAGGGAGAAGGCAAGGCAAAAACATTCAGTACTTC.

CDR3 sequence reads: CASSPRGEGNSPLHF. CDR3 coding DNA: TGCGCCAGCAGCCCCAGGGGGGAAGGTAATTCACCCCTCCACTTT. The rearrangement joins TRBV5-1 to TRBJ1-6; TRBD1 matches 7 bases. CDR1 and CDR2 (germline): SGHRS, YFSETQ. The CDR3 spans 15 residues. Germline trimming cut 4 bases from V and 6 bases from J; bases unmatched to any gene: 7.

The J gene is TRBJ2-2, the V gene TRBV13; D gene ambiguous. Germline V gives CDR1 PRHDT, CDR2 FYEKMQ (reference sequence). V lost 0 bases, J lost 0 bases, and 11 bases lay in between. CDR3 length: 17 amino acids. CDR3 loop: CASSLGYAYANTGELFF. CDR3 nucleotide sequence: TGTGCCAGCAGCTTAGGCTACGCTTACGCGAACACCGGGGAGCTGTTTTTT.

V is TRBV7-3 and J is TRBJ1-1, with D uncertain. CDR1 and CDR2 (germline): SGHTA, FQGTGA. V lost 2 bases, J lost 4 bases, and 11 bases lay in between. The CDR3 spans 14 residues. CDR3 in amino acids: CASSLGRGGTEAFF. The CDR3 DNA reads TGTGCCAGCAGCTTAGGGCGGGGAGGCACTGAAGCTTTCTTT.

The chain uses TRBV5-6 and TRBJ2-5; 8 nucleotides line up with TRBD1. V was pared by 2 bases and J by 4 bases, with 7 bases of the junction left unmatched. Germline V gene data show CDR1 as SGHDT and CDR2 as YYEEEE. The CDR3 contains 15 residues. The CDR3 DNA reads as TGTGCCAGCAGCTTAAAGACAGGGGTGGGAGAGACCCAGTACTTC. It specifies CASSLKTGVGETQYF. The entire variable domain, with the rest obtained from reference TRBV5-6 and TRBJ2-5, is as follows: DAGVTQSPTHLIKTRGQQVTLRCSPKSGHDTVSWYQQALGQGPQFIFQYYEEEERQRGNFPDRFSGHQFPNYSSELNVNALLLGDSALYLCASSLKTGVGETQYFGPGTRLLVL.

The rearrangement uses TRBV14 and TRBJ1-6; D is unclear. The CDR3 loop spans 13 amino acids. Germline loops: CDR1 SGHDN, CDR2 FVKESK. Trimming cost V 0 bases and J 8 bases, with 5 bases left between them. CDR3 sequence reads: CASSQEGYSPLHF. DNA of the CDR3: TGTGCCAGCAGCCAAGAGGGCTATTCACCCCTCCACTTT. The full variable domain, in which reference TRBV14 and TRBJ1-6 provide the parts outside the CDR3, is EAGVTQFPSHSVIEKGQTVTLRCDPISGHDNLYWYRRVMGKEIKFLLHFVKESKQDESGMPNNRFLAERTGGTYSTLKVQPAELEDSGVYFCASSQEGYSPLHFGNGTRLTVT.

The rearrangement joins TRBV30 to TRBJ2-7, with 8 bases that match TRBD1. V lost 2 bases, J lost 4 bases, and 13 bases stayed unmatched. Per germline, CDR1 GTSNPN and CDR2 SVGIG (reference sequence). The CDR3 spans 16 residues. The CDR3 DNA reads TGTGCCTGGAGTCGCTATGCCACAGGGGGTAGGTACGAGCAGTACTTC. Its protein product is CAWSRYATGGRYEQYF.

This chain uses TRBV27 with TRBJ1-1, with 7 bases matching TRBD1. The ends lost 1 base at V and 0 bases at J; junction bases unmatched: 8. CDR1 is MNHEY and CDR2 is SMNVEV in the germline V gene (reference sequence). The CDR3 covers 17 residues. CDR3 amino acids: CASSLLVGQILNTEAFF. In nucleotides, the CDR3 is TGTGCCAGCAGTTTATTGGTGGGACAGATATTGAACACTGAAGCTTTCTTT.

The chain couples TRBV6-5 to TRBJ1-3; D not certain. CDR1 is MNHEY, CDR2 SVGAGI, per germline. The CDR3 has 15 residues. V lost 0 bases and J 8 bases, leaving 14 bases between the germline ends. CDR3 coding DNA: TGTGCCAGCAGTTACTCGGGCAGGCCGCGGGACACCATATATTTT. Translating it yields CASSYSGRPRDTIYF.

The genes are TRBV10-3 and TRBJ2-7; perhaps TRBD2 as D (7 bases). From germline, CDR1 is ENHRY and CDR2 SYGVKD. The V gene lost 2 bases and the J gene lost 2 bases, with 10 bases spanning the gap. There are 14 residues in the CDR3. The CDR3 DNA follows: TGTGCCATCAGTGAGAGGGGGGGGACCTACGAGCAGTACGTC. Translated: CAISERGGTYEQYV.

The V and J genes are TRBV5-1 and TRBJ2-2, with TRBD2 as a possible D gene (5 bases). Trimming stripped 5 bases from V and 0 bases from J, with 14 bases between. CDR1 is SGHRS and CDR2 is YFSETQ in the germline V gene. The CDR3 loop spans 16 amino acids. The CDR3 nucleotides are TGCGCCAGCAGGATAATAGCGAACGCGAACACCGGGGAGCTGTTTTTT. It translates to CASRIIANANTGELFF. Variable domain in full (rest from reference TRBV5-1 and TRBJ2-2): KAGVTQTPRYLIKTRGQQVTLSCSPISGHRSVSWYQQTPGQGLQFLFEYFSETQRNKGNFPGRFSGRQFSNSRSEMNVSTLELGDSALYLCASRIIANANTGELFFGEGSRLTVL.